These 24 T cell receptor beta chains came from one sample sequenced in a study of blood T cell repertoires in COVID-19. Using immunoSEQ multiplex PCR, the repertoire was profiled, and TCRdb retains in-frame clones only, with some absent. This sample has roughly 120,000 clones, with less than 80% found just once. The material sequenced was peripheral blood. The receptors originated from a middle-aged man with acute or convalescent COVID-19.

The chain combines TRBV7-3 with TRBJ1-1; the D is unclear. The CDR3 extends over 15 amino acids. Trimming removed 5 bases from V and 1 base from J, with 14 bases in between. The germline CDR1 and CDR2 sequences are SGHTA and FQGTGA. CDR3 coding DNA: TGTGCCAGCAGCCTCCAGGTAGCGGCGAACACTGAAGCTTTCTTT. The encoded protein is CASSLQVAANTEAFF.

The chain employs TRBV30 and TRBJ1-5; 8 bases match TRBD1. The CDR3 is 13 amino acids. The germline gives CDR1 GTSNPN, CDR2 SVGIG (reference sequence). The junction had 7 bases not matched to a gene; V was cut back by 5 bases and J by 7 bases. CDR3 residues: CAWDRGIGQPQHF. The CDR3 nucleotides are TGTGCCTGGGACAGGGGTATTGGACAGCCCCAGCATTTT.

This clone has a handful of counts. J is TRBJ1-2 and V is TRBV6-1; 10 bases line up with TRBD1. The CDR3 runs 16 residues. With V trimmed by 1 base and J by 8 bases, 10 bases remained unmatched. CDR1 is MNHNS and CDR2 is SASEGT in the germline V gene. The CDR3 is CASSEEPPDRGRGYTF. In DNA, the CDR3 is TGTGCCAGCAGTGAAGAACCCCCAGACAGGGGGCGAGGCTACACCTTC.

This clone has a handful of counts. V and J are TRBV5-1 and TRBJ2-5, with no clear D. This CDR3 has 13 amino acids. The germline CDR1 and CDR2 sequences are SGHRS and YFSETQ. The ends were cut back, 6 bases at V and 5 bases at J, with 14 bases in the middle. CDR3 DNA sequence: TGCGCCAGCAAGCTCGTATCACAGGAGACCCAGTACTTC. It yields the protein CASKLVSQETQYF.

The chain carries TRBV6-4 and TRBJ2-3; D gene unclear. Germline CDR1 and CDR2: MRHNA and SNTAGT. The CDR3 has 13 amino acids. The germline V and J ends were trimmed by 4 bases and 4 bases, with 9 bases remaining between them. Here the CDR3 reads CASSVNQADTQYF. Here the CDR3 DNA reads TGTGCCAGCAGTGTGAATCAGGCAGATACGCAGTATTTT.

The V call is TRBV11-2, the J call TRBJ1-2; possible D gene TRBD1, 5 bases. The CDR3 covers 15 residues. From germline, CDR1 is SGHAT and CDR2 FQNNGV. V lost 5 bases to trimming and J lost 3 bases, with 16 bases between them. This CDR3 is CASSPGDLQDYGYTF. CDR3 in DNA: TGTGCCAGCAGCCCGGGGGACCTACAGGACTATGGCTACACCTTC.

The rearrangement joins TRBV7-9 to TRBJ1-1; D remains unclear. Trimming took off 3 bases at V and 1 base at J, with 12 bases between the two ends. Germline lookup yields CDR1 SEHNR and CDR2 FQNEAQ (reference sequence). The CDR3 spans 15 residues. CDR3 in amino acids: CASSFPPAENTEAFF. The CDR3 DNA reads TGTGCCAGCAGCTTCCCTCCCGCAGAGAACACTGAAGCTTTCTTT.

This clone has more than one count but fewer than ten. The genes are TRBV4-1 and TRBJ1-2, with TRBD1 as a possible D gene (6 bases). The CDR3 is 15 residues long. Germline CDR1 is MGHRA and CDR2 is YSYEKL. The V end was cut by 0 bases, the J end by 7 bases, with 15 bases between. DNA for the CDR3: TGCGCCAGCAGCCAAGACAGGGGATTGAGCAGTGGCTACACCTTC. It is translated as CASSQDRGLSSGYTF.

This clone was detected a few times. The chain recombines TRBV6-5 with TRBJ2-1; D is possibly TRBD1 (6 bases). Germline CDR1 is MNHEY and CDR2 is SVGAGI. This CDR3 is built from 13 residues. V was pared by 5 bases and J by 6 bases, with 11 bases between. The CDR3 reads CASSQQGFNEQFF. CDR3 DNA sequence: TGTGCCAGCAGTCAACAGGGTTTCAATGAGCAGTTCTTC.

The rearrangement uses TRBV5-1 and TRBJ2-7; 8 positions match TRBD1. Germline V lookup: CDR1 SGHRS, CDR2 YFSETQ. V lost 4 bases and J lost 1; bases outside the gene matches: 10. The CDR3 sequence is 16 residues long. The CDR3 loop reads CASSPRQGRISYEQYF. The CDR3 coding sequence is TGCGCCAGCAGCCCAAGACAGGGGAGGATTTCCTACGAGCAGTACTTC.

This clone came up many times. The chain employs TRBV5-6 and TRBJ2-3, with 7 nucleotides matching TRBD2. Germline V gene data show CDR1 as SGHDT and CDR2 as YYEEEE. The CDR3 contains 16 residues. V gave up 0 bases and J gave up 7 bases; unmatched junction bases: 11. CDR3 in amino acids: CASSLVGGTSPNTQYF. CDR3 nucleotide sequence: TGTGCCAGCAGCTTGGTCGGGGGGACCTCCCCGAATACGCAGTATTTT.

The V and J genes are TRBV7-9 and TRBJ1-4; 10 bases align to TRBD1. V lost 3 bases and J lost 7; bases outside the gene matches: 5. CDR1 and CDR2 from the germline V gene are SEHNR and FQNEAQ (reference sequence). The CDR3 contains 15 residues. CDR3 in amino acids: CASSLGTGEIEKLFF. CDR3 bases: TGTGCCAGCAGCTTGGGGACAGGGGAGATTGAAAAACTGTTTTTT.

For the CDR3, the DNA is TGCGCCAGCAGCTATATCCCCGGACACCCCAATTCACCCCTCCACTTT. It specifies CASSYIPGHPNSPLHF. The chain combines TRBV5-1 with TRBJ1-6; weak D call: TRBD1 (5 bases). Per germline, CDR1 SGHRS and CDR2 YFSETQ. V was shortened by 3 bases and J by 7 bases, with 17 bases between the two germline ends. CDR3 size: 16 residues. Variable domain in full (rest from reference TRBV5-1 and TRBJ1-6): KAGVTQTPRYLIKTRGQQVTLSCSPISGHRSVSWYQQTPGQGLQFLFEYFSETQRNKGNFPGRFSGRQFSNSRSEMNVSTLELGDSALYLCASSYIPGHPNSPLHFGNGTRLTVT.

V usage is TRBV24-1 and J usage is TRBJ2-5; no clear D gene. This CDR3 spans 14 amino acids. V lost 4 bases and J lost 5, with 13 bases in between. Germline assignment: CDR1 KGHDR and CDR2 SFDVKD. CDR3 bases: TGTGCCACCAGTGACCCGTCTAGTTTGGAGACCCAGTACTTC. This translates into CATSDPSSLETQYF.

This clone has only a few counts. The rearrangement joins TRBV6-1 to TRBJ1-2; no firm D call. The CDR3 length is 12 residues. V shed 0 bases and J shed 8 bases, with 7 bases lying between them. CDR1 is MNHNS, CDR2 SASEGT, per germline. The DNA for the CDR3 is TGTGCCAGCAGTGAAGCGGAGGGAGGCTACACCTTC. It encodes CASSEAEGGYTF.

The genes are TRBV5-1 and TRBJ2-3; 8 bases map to TRBD1. Germline V CDR1 and CDR2: SGHRS, YFSETQ. The CDR3 totals 15 residues. Trimming at V came to 10 bases and at J to 3 bases, leaving 13 bases not matched to a gene. CDR3 loop: CASTPDRGGTDTQYF. CDR3 DNA sequence: TGCGCCTCAACTCCCGACAGGGGCGGAACAGATACGCAGTATTTT.

This rearrangement joins TRBV5-6 to TRBJ2-7, with D maybe TRBD1 (5 bases). There are 14 residues in the CDR3. Trimming removed 4 bases at V and 6 bases at J, with 17 bases between. Germline V gene sequence: CDR1 SGHDT, CDR2 YYEEEE. The CDR3 spells CASSLPAPGSEQYF. CDR3 bases: TGTGCCAGCAGCCTCCCCGCCCCAGGGTCCGAGCAGTACTTC.

The V call is TRBV11-2, the J call TRBJ1-5, with 8 bases aligning to TRBD1. The CDR3 is 15 residues long. The V gene end was trimmed by 4 bases and the J gene end by 6 bases; junction bases not matched to a gene: 8. Germline CDR1 reads SGHAT; CDR2 reads FQNNGV. The CDR3 nucleotides read TGTGCCAGCAGCTCCAATACAGGGGGTGGTCAGCCCCAGCATTTT. Translation gives CASSSNTGGGQPQHF.

This clone showed up just a few times. The chain employs TRBV10-3 and TRBJ1-3; 7 bases match TRBD1. CDR3 size: 15 residues. V lost 0 bases to trimming and J lost 4 bases; unmatched junction nucleotides: 3. The germline gives CDR1 ENHRY, CDR2 SYGVKD. The CDR3 protein is CAISESGTEGNTIYF. CDR3 nucleotide sequence: TGTGCCATCAGTGAGTCGGGGACAGAAGGAAACACCATATATTTT.

This chain connects TRBV18 to TRBJ1-3; D is ambiguous. V was shortened by 0 bases and J by 8 bases, with 11 bases between the two germline ends. CDR3 length equals 14 residues. Germline V CDR1 and CDR2: KGHSH, LQKENI. DNA of the CDR3: TGTGCCAGCTCACCACCGTTCCGAGCGGACACCATATATTTT. Its translation is CASSPPFRADTIYF. The full variable domain, completed using reference TRBV18 and TRBJ1-3, is NAGVMQNPRHLVRRRGQEARLRCSPMKGHSHVYWYRQLPEEGLKFMVYLQKENIIDESGMPKERFSAEFPKEGPSILRIQQVVRGDSAAYFCASSPPFRADTIYFGEGSWLTVV.

The genes are TRBV5-4 and TRBJ2-7; D possibly corresponds to TRBD1 (5 bases). Per germline, CDR1 SGHNT and CDR2 YYREEE (reference sequence). V was clipped by 3 bases and J by 5 bases, with 15 bases between them. This CDR3 contains 14 residues. In DNA form, the CDR3 reads TGTGCCAGCAGCTCCCCGGCAGGGATCAACGAGCAGTACTTC. Translation: CASSSPAGINEQYF.

V usage is TRBV3-1 (or the pseudogene TRBV3-2) and J usage is TRBJ2-7, with D possibly matching TRBD1 (5 bases). In germline, CDR1 is LGHDT, CDR2 YNNKEL (reference sequence). The V gene lost 0 bases and the J gene lost 5 bases, with 11 bases spanning the gap. The CDR3 runs 14 residues. The CDR3 nucleotides are TGTGCCAGCAGCCAAGATACGACAGTCCACGAGCAGTACTTC. Protein sequence: CASSQDTTVHEQYF.

The chain combines TRBV28 with TRBJ1-5, with 9 bases identical to TRBD1. CDR1 MDHEN and CDR2 SYDVKM come from the germline V gene. The V and J ends lost 3 bases and 0 bases, in that order; junction bases with no gene match: 9. This CDR3 contains 18 residues. The CDR3 is CASSFLGTGFYSNQPQHF. The CDR3 nucleotides read TGTGCCAGCAGTTTTTTAGGGACAGGGTTCTATAGCAATCAGCCCCAGCATTTT. The whole variable domain, remainder taken from reference TRBV28 and TRBJ1-5, is DVKVTQSSRYLVKRTGEKVFLECVQDMDHENMFWYRQDPGLGLRLIYFSYDVKMKEKGDIPEGYSVSREKKERFSLILESASTNQTSMYLCASSFLGTGFYSNQPQHFGDGTRLSIL.

V gene TRBV15 combines with J gene TRBJ1-5; D is possibly TRBD1 (5 bases). The V gene's germline CDR1 is LNHNV and CDR2 YYDKDF (reference sequence). The CDR3 loop spans 15 amino acids. V shed 3 bases and J shed 4 bases, with 13 bases lying between them. CDR3 coding DNA: TGTGCCACCAGCAGTGGTGGACGGGGGAATCAGCCCCAGCATTTT. Amino acid sequence: CATSSGGRGNQPQHF.